The present TCR beta chain was sequenced within a study of blood T cell repertoires in COVID-19. Study details: COVID-19 samples collected from the United States, Italy and Spain covered acute and convalescent phases. From T cells, B-cell-depleted T cells, or PBMCs came the material, which was cDNA or gDNA.

Trimming pared 8 bases from V and 3 bases from J, leaving 11 bases between. This CDR3 is built from 12 residues. Germline CDR1 reads SNHLY; CDR2 reads FYNNEI. Assay used: immunoSEQ multiplex PCR; TCRdb lists only in-frame clones, some missing. The sample has 140,000 or so clones; roughly nine tenths are singletons. This chain uses TRBV2 with TRBJ2-7, with D possibly being TRBD1 (5 bases). The receptor comes from a human donor in a cohort sampled during active COVID-19. The source material was peripheral blood. CDR3 nucleotide sequence: TGTGCCAGCGTCACAGACAGCTACGAGCAGTACTTC. Translated: CASVTDSYEQYF.